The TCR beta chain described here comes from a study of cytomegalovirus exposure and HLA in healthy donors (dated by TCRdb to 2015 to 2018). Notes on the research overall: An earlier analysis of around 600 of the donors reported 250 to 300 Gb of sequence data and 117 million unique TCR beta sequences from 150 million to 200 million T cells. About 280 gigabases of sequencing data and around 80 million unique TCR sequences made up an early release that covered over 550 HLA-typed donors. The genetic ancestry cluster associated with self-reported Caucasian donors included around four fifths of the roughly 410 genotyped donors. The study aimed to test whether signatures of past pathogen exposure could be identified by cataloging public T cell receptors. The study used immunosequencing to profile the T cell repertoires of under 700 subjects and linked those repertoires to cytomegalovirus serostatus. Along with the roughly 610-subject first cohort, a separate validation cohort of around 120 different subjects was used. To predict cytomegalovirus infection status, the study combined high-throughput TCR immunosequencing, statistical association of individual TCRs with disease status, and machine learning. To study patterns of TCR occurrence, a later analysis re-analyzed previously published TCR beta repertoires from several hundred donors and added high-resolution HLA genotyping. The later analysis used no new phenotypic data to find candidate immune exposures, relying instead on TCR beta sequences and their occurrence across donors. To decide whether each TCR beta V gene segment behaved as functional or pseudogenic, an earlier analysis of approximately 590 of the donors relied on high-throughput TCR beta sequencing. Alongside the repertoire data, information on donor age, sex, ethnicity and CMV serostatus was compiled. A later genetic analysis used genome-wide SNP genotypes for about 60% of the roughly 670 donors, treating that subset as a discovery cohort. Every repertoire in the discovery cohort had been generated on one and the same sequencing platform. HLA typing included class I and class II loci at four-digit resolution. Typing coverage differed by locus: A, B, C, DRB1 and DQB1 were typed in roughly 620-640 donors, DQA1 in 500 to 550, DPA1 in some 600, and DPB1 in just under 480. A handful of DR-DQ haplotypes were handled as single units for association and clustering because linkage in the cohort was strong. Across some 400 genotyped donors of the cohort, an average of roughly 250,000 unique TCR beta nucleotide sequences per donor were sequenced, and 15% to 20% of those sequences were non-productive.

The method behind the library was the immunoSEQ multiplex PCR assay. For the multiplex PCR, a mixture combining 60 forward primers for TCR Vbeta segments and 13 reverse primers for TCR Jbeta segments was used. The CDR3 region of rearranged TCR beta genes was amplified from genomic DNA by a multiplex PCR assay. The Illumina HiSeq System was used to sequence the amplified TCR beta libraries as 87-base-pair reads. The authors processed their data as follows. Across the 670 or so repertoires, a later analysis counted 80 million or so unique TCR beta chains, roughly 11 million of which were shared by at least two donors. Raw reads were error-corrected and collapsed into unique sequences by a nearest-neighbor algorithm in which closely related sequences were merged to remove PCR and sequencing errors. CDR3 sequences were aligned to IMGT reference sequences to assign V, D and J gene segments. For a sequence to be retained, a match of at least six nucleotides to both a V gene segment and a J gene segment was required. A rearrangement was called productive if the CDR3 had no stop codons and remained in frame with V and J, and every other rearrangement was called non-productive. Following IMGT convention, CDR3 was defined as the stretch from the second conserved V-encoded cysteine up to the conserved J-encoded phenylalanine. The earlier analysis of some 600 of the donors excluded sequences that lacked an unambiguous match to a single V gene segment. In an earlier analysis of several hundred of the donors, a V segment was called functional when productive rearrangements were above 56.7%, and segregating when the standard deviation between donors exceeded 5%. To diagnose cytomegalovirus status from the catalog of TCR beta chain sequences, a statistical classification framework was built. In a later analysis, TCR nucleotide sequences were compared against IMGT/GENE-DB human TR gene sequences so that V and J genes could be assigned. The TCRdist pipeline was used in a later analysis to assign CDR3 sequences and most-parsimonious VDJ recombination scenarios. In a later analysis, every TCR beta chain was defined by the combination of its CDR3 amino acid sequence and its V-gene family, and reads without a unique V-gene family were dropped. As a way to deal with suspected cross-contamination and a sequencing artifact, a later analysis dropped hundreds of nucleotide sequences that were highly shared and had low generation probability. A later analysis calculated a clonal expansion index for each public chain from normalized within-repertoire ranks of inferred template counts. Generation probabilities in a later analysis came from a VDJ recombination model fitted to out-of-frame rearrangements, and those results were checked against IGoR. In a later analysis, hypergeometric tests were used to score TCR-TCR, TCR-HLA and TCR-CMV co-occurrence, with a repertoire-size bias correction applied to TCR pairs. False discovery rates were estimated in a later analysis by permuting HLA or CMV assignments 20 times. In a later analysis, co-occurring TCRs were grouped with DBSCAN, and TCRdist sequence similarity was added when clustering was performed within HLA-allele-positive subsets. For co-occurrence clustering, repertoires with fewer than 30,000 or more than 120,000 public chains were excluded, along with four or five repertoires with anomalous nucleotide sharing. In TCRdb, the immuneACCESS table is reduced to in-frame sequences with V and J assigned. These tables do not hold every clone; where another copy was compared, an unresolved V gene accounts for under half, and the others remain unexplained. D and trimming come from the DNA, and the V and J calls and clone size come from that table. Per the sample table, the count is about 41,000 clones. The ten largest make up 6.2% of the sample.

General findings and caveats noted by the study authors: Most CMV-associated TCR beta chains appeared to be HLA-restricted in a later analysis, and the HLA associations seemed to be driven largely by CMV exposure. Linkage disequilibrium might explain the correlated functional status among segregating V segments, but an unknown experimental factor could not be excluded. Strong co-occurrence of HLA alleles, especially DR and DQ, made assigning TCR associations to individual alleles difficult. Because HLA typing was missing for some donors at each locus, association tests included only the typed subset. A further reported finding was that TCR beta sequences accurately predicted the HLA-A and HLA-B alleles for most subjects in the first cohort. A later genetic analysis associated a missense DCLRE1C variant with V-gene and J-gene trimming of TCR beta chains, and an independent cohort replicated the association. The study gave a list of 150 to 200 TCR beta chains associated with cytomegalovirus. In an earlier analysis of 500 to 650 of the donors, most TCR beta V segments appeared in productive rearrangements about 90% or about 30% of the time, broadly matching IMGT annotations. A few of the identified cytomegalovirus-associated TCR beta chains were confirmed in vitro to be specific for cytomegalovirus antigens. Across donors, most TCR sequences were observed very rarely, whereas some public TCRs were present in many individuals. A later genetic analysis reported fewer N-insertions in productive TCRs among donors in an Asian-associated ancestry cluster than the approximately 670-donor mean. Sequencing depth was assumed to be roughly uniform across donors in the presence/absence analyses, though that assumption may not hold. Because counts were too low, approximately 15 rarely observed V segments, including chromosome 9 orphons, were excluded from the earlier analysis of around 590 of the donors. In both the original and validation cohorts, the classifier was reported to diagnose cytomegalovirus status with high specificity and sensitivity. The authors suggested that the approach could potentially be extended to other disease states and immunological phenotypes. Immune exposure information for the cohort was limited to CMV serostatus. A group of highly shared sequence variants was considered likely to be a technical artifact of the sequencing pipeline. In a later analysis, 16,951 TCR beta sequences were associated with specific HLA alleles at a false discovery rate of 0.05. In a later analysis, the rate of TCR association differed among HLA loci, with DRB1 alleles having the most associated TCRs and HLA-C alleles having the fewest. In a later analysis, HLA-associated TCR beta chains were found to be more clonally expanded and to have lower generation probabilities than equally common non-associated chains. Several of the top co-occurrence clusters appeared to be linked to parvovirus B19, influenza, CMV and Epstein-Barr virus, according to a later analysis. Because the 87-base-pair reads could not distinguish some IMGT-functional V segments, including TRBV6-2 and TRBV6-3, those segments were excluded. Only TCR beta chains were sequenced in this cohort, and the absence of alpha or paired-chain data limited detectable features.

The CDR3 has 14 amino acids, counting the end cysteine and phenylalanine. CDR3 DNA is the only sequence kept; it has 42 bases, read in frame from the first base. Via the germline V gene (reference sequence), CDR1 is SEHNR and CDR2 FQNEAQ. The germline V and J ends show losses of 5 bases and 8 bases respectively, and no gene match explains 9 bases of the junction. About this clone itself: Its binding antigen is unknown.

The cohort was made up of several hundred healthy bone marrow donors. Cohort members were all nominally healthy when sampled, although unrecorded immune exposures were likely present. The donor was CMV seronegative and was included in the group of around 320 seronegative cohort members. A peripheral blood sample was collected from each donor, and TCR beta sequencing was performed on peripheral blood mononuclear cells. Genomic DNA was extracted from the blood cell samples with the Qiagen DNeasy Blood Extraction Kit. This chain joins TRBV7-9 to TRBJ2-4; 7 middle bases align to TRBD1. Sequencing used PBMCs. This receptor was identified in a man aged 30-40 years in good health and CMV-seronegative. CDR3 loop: CASSPRTGPDIQYF. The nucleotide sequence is TGTGCCAGCAGCCCTCGGACAGGACCGGACATTCAGTACTTC.